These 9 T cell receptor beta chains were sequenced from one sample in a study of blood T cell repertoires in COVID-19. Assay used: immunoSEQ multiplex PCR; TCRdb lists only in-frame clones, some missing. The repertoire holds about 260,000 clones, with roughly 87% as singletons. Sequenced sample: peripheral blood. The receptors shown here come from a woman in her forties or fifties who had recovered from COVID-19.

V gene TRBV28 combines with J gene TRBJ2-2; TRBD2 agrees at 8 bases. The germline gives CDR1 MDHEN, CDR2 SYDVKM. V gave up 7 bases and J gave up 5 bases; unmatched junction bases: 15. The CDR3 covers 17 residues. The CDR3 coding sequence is TGTGCCAGCAACTTCTTCAGTCGCGGGGGGCGAACCGGGGAGCTGTTTTTT. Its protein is CASNFFSRGGRTGELFF. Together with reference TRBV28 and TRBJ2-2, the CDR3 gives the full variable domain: DVKVTQSSRYLVKRTGEKVFLECVQDMDHENMFWYRQDPGLGLRLIYFSYDVKMKEKGDIPEGYSVSREKKERFSLILESASTNQTSMYLCASNFFSRGGRTGELFFGEGSRLTVL.

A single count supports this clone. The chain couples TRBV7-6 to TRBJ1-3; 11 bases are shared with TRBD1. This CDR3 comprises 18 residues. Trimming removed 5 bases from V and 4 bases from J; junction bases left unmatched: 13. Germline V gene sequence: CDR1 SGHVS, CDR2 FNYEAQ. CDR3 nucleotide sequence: TGTGCCAGCAGCCCCACCTTATCCGGGACAGGGGGAGGAAACACCATATATTTT. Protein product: CASSPTLSGTGGGNTIYF. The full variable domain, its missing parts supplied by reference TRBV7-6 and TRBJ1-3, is GAGVSQSPRYKVTKRGQDVALRCDPISGHVSLYWYRQALGQGPEFLTYFNYEAQQDKSGLPNDRFSAERPEGSISTLTIQRTEQRDSAMYRCASSPTLSGTGGGNTIYFGEGSWLTVV.

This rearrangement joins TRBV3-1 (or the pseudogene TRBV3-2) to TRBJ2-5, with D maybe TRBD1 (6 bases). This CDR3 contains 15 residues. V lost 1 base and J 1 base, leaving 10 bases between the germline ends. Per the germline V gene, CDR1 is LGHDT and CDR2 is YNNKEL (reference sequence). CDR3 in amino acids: CASSQGGRVQETQYF. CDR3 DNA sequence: TGTGCCAGCAGCCAAGGGGGGCGGGTCCAAGAGACCCAGTACTTC.

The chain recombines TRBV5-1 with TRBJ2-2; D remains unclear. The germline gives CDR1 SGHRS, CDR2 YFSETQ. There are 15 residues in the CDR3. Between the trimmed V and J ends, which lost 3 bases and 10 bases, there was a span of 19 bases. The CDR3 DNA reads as TGCGCCAGCAGCTCCGCCTTGGGCGCGCCCTCGGAGCTGTTTTTT. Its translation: CASSSALGAPSELFF.

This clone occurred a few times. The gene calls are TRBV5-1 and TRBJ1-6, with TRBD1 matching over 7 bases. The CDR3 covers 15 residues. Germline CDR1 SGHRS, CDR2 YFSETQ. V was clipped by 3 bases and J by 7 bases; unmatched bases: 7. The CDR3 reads CASSWNRGPNSPLHF. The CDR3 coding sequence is TGCGCCAGCAGCTGGAACAGGGGACCAAATTCACCCCTCCACTTT.

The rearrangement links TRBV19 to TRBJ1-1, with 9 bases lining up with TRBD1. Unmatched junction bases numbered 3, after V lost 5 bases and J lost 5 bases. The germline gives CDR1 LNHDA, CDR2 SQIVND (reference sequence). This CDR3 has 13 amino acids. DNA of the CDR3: TGTGCCAGTAGTTTCGGACAGGGGACTGAAGCTTTCTTT. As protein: CASSFGQGTEAFF.

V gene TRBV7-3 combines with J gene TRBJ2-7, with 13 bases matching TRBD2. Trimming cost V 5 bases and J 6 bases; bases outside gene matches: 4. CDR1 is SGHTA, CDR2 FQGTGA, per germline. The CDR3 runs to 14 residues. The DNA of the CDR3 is TGTGCCAGCAGCCCAGGGACTAGCGGGACCGAGCAGTACTTC. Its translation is CASSPGTSGTEQYF.

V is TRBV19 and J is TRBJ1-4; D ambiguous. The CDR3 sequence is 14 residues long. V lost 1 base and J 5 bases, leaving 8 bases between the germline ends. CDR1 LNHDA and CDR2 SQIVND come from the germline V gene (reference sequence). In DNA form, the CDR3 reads TGTGCCAGTAGTATAGGAGGACTCAATGAAAAACTGTTTTTT. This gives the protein CASSIGGLNEKLFF.

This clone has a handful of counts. The DNA for the CDR3 is TGTGCCAGTAGTATCACAGGGGTCGGAAACACCATATATTTT. It yields the protein CASSITGVGNTIYF. V gene TRBV19 combines with J gene TRBJ1-3; 7 nucleotides line up with TRBD1. V shed 3 bases and J 4 bases; nucleotides not matched to a gene: 3. The CDR3 is 14 residues long. The germline V gene has CDR1 LNHDA and CDR2 SQIVND (reference sequence).